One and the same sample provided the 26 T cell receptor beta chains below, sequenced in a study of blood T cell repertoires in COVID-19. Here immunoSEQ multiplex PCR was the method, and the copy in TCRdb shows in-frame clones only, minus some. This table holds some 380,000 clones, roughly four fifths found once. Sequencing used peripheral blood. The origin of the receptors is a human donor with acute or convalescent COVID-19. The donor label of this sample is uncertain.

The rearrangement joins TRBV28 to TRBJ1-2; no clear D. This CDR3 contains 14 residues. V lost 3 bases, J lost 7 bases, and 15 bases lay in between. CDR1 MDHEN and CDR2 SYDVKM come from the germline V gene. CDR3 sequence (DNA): TGTGCCAGCAGTTTGCCACTCCTCGGTGGTGGCTACACCTTC. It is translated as CASSLPLLGGGYTF.

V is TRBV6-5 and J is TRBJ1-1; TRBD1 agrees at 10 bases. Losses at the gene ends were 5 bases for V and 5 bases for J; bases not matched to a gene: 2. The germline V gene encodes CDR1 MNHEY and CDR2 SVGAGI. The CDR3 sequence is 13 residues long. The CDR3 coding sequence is TGTGCCAGCAGTCAGGGACAGGGGACTGAAGCTTTCTTT. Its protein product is CASSQGQGTEAFF.

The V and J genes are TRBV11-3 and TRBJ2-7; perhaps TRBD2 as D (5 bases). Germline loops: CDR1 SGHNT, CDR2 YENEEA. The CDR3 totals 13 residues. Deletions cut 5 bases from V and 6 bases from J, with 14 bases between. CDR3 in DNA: TGTGCCAGCAGCGAGGACGAGGACTCCGAGCAGTACTTC. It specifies CASSEDEDSEQYF.

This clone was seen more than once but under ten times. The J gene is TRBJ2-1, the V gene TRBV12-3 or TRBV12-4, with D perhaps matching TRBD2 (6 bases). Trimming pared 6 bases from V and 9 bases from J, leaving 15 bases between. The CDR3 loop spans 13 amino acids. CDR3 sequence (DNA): TGTGCCAGCAGCCCGACTAGTCTTGGTGAGCAGTTCTTC. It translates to CASSPTSLGEQFF.

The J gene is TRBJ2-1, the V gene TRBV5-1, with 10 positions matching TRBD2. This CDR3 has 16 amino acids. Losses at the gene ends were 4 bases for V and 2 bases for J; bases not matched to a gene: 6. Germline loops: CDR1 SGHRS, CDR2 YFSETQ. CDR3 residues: CASSVAGTSAYNEQFF. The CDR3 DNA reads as TGCGCCAGCAGCGTCGCTGGGACTAGCGCCTACAATGAGCAGTTCTTC.

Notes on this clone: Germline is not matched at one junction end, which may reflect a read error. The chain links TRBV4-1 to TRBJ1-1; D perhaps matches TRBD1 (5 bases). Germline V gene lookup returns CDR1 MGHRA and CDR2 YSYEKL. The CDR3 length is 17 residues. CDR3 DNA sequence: TGCGCCAGCAGTCAAGGCAGAATCAGGGATGCAAACACTGAAGCTTTCTTT. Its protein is CASSQGRIRDANTEAFF.

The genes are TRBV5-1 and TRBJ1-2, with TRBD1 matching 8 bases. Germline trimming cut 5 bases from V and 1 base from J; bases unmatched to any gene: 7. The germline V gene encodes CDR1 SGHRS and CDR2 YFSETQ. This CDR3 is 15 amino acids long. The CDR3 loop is CASSWGTGRNYGYTF. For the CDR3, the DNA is TGCGCCAGCAGTTGGGGGACAGGACGTAACTATGGCTACACCTTC.

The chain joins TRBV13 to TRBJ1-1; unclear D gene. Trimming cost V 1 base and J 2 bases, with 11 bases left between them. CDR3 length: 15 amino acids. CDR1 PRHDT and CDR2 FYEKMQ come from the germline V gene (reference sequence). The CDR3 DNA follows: TGTGCCAGCAGCTTAGAGTACAGTTTAAACACTGAAGCTTTCTTT. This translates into CASSLEYSLNTEAFF. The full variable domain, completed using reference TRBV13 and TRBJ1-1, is AAGVIQSPRHLIKEKRETATLKCYPIPRHDTVYWYQQGPGQDPQFLISFYEKMQSDKGSIPDRFSAQQFSDYHSELNMSSLELGDSALYFCASSLEYSLNTEAFFGQGTRLTVV.

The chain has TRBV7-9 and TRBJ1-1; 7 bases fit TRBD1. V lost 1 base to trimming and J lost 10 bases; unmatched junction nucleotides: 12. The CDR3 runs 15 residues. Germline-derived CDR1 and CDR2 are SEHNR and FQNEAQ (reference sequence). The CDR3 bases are TGTGCCAGCAGCTTAGTCTCGGGTGTGAGGGGGCGAGCTTTCTTT. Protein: CASSLVSGVRGRAFF.

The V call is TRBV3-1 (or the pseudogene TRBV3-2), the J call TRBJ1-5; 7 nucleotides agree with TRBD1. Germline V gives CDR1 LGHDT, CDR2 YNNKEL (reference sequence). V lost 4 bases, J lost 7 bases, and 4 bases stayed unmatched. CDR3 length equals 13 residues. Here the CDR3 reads CASSRQGEQPQHF. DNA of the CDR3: TGTGCCAGCAGCCGACAGGGTGAGCAGCCCCAGCATTTT.

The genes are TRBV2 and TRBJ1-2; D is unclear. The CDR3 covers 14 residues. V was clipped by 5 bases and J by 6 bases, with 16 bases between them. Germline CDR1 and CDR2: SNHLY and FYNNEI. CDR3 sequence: CASSSTGAANGYTF. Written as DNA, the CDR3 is TGTGCCAGCAGTTCCACGGGAGCAGCAAATGGCTACACCTTC. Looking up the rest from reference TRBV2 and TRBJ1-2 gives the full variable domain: EPEVTQTPSHQVTQMGQEVILRCVPISNHLYFYWYRQILGQKVEFLVSFYNNEISEKSEIFDDQFSVERPDGSNFTLKIRSTKLEDSAMYFCASSSTGAANGYTFGSGTRLTVV.

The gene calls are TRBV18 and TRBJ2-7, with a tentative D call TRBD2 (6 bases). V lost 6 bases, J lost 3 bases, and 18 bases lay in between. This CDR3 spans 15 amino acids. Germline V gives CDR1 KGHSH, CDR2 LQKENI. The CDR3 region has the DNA TGTGCCAGCTCTCCCCGGGACTCGGCGTTCTACGAGCAGTACTTC. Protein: CASSPRDSAFYEQYF.

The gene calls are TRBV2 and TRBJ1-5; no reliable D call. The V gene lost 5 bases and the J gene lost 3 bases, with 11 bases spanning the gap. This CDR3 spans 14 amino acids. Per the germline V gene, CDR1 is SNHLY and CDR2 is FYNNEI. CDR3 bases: TGTGCCAGCAGTCTGAGGCCGGCCAATCAGCCCCAGCATTTT. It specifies CASSLRPANQPQHF.

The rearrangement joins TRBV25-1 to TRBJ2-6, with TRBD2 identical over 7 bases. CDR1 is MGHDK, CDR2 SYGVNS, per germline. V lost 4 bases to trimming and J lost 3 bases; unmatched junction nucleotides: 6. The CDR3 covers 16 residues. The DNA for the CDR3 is TGTGCCAGCAGTGGTTGGGGGGGAGGTGGGGCCAACGTCCTGACTTTC. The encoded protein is CASSGWGGGGANVLTF.

CDR3 coding DNA: TGTGCCAGCAGCTTAGATCCAGGTGGCAAAAACATTCAGTACTTC. This translates into CASSLDPGGKNIQYF. The J gene is TRBJ2-4, the V gene TRBV11-2; D call uncertain. Germline V lookup: CDR1 SGHAT, CDR2 FQNNGV. Trimming took off 0 bases at V and 3 bases at J, with 9 bases between the two ends. The CDR3 totals 15 residues.

The CDR3 protein is CASSTLTGMNTEAFF. The CDR3 nucleotides read TGCGCCAGCAGCACTCTGACAGGAATGAACACTGAAGCTTTCTTT. The J gene is TRBJ1-1, the V gene TRBV5-1, with a tentative D call TRBD1 (6 bases). The CDR3 spans 15 residues. The V end was cut by 4 bases, the J end by 0 bases, with 13 bases between. Germline values: CDR1 SGHRS, CDR2 YFSETQ. Variable domain in full (rest from reference TRBV5-1 and TRBJ1-1): KAGVTQTPRYLIKTRGQQVTLSCSPISGHRSVSWYQQTPGQGLQFLFEYFSETQRNKGNFPGRFSGRQFSNSRSEMNVSTLELGDSALYLCASSTLTGMNTEAFFGQGTRLTVV.

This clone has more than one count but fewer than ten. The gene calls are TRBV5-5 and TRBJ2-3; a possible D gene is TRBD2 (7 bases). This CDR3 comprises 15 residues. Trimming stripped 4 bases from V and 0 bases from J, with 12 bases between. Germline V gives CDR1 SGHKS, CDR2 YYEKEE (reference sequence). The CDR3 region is CASSPRGASTDTQYF. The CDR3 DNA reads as TGTGCCAGCAGCCCCCGGGGGGCCAGCACAGATACGCAGTATTTT.

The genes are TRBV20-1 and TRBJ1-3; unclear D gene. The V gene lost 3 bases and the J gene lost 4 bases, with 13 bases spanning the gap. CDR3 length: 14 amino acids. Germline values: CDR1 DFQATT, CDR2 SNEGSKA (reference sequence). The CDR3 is CSASLAQRGNTIYF. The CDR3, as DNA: TGCAGTGCTAGTTTAGCCCAGAGAGGAAACACCATATATTTT.

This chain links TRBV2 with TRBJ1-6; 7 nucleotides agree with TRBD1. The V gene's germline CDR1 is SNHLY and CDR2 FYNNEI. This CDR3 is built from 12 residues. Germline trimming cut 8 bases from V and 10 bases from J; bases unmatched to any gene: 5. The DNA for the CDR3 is TGTGCCAGCGACCTGGGACAGTCACCCCTCCACTTT. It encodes CASDLGQSPLHF.

The CDR3 bases are TGTGCCAGTAGTATGGCCAGTGCCTACAATGAGCAGTTCTTC. Encoded protein: CASSMASAYNEQFF. The chain uses TRBV19 and TRBJ2-1; D call uncertain. Trimming left V 3 bases short and J 2 bases short, with 8 bases between. The CDR3 is 14 residues long. In germline, CDR1 is LNHDA, CDR2 SQIVND (reference sequence).

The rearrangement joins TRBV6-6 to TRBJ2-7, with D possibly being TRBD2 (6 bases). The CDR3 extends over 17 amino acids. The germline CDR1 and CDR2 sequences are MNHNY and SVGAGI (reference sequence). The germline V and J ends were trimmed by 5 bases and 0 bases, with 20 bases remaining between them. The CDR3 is CASSPEIDTGSSYEQYF. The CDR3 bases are TGTGCCAGCAGTCCCGAAATTGACACCGGGAGCTCCTACGAGCAGTACTTC.

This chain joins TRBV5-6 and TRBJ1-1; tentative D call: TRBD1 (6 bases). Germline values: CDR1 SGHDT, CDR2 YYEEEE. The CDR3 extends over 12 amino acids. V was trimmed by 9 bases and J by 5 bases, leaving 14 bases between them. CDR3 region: CATKAGATEAFF. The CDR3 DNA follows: TGTGCCACCAAAGCAGGGGCAACTGAAGCTTTCTTT.

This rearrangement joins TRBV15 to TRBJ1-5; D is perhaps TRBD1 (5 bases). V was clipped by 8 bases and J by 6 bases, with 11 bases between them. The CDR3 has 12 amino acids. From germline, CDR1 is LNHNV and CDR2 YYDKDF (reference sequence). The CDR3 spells CATGHPSQPQHF. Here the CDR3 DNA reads TGTGCCACCGGACACCCCAGTCAGCCCCAGCATTTT.

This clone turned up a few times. CDR3 protein: CASKVTGNYGYTF. The DNA for the CDR3 is TGCGCCAGCAAAGTTACAGGGAACTATGGCTACACCTTC. The rearrangement joins TRBV10-2 to TRBJ1-2; possible D gene TRBD1, 6 bases. The CDR3 contains 13 residues. Trimming shortened V by 7 bases and J by 2 bases, and 11 bases separated the two germline ends. In germline, CDR1 is WSHSY, CDR2 SAAADI.

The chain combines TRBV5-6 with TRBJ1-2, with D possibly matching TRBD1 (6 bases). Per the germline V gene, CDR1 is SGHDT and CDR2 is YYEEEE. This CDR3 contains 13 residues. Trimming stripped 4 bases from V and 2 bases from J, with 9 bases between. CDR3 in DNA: TGTGCCAGCAGCATCACAGGGAACTATGGCTACACCTTC. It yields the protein CASSITGNYGYTF. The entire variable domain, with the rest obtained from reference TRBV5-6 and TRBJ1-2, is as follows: DAGVTQSPTHLIKTRGQQVTLRCSPKSGHDTVSWYQQALGQGPQFIFQYYEEEERQRGNFPDRFSGHQFPNYSSELNVNALLLGDSALYLCASSITGNYGYTFGSGTRLTVV.

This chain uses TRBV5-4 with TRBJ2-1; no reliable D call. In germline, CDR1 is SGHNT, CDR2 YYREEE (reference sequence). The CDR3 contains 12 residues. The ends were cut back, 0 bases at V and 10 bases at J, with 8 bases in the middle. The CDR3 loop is CASSLDYSEQFF. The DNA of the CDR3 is TGTGCCAGCAGCTTGGACTATAGCGAGCAGTTCTTC.